These 23 T cell receptor beta chains came from one sample sequenced in a study of radiation and T cells in renal cell carcinoma. Time point described: blood 2 weeks post-SBRT. Treatment indicated: 15 Gy SBRT to primary tumor, nephrectomy 4 weeks later. Measured with immunoSEQ multiplex PCR; TCRdb has only the in-frame clones, and not every one. Of some 72,000 clones listed, more than 75% are singletons. Sequenced material: blood, taken from a patient whose treatment included radiotherapy and nephrectomy. These TCRs come from a man aged 55 to 70 with renal cell carcinoma.

The chain recombines TRBV7-3 with TRBJ2-7, with D tentatively TRBD2 (6 bases). Germline V gives CDR1 SGHTA, CDR2 FQGTGA. The CDR3 sequence is 16 residues long. V shed 1 base and J shed 1 base, with 14 bases lying between them. The CDR3 DNA reads TGTGCCAGCAGCTTAAATTTCCCGGGGGATTCCTACGAGCAGTACTTC. Protein product: CASSLNFPGDSYEQYF.

The rearrangement links TRBV7-2 to TRBJ2-7; D unclear. V was shortened by 0 bases and J by 2 bases, with 11 bases between the two germline ends. Germline CDR1 and CDR2: SGHTA and FQGNSA. CDR3 length: 15 residues. The CDR3 sequence is CASSLAALNPYEQYF. CDR3 DNA: TGTGCCAGCAGCTTAGCGGCGCTAAACCCCTACGAGCAGTACTTC.

The chain carries TRBV9 and TRBJ2-7; TRBD2 agrees at 9 bases. Trimming cost V 5 bases and J 5 bases; bases outside gene matches: 8. This CDR3 is 14 amino acids long. Germline V gene lookup returns CDR1 SGDLS and CDR2 YYNGEE. CDR3 sequence: CASSYSGSPNEQYF. CDR3 DNA sequence: TGTGCCAGCAGTTATAGCGGGAGCCCCAACGAGCAGTACTTC.

V usage is TRBV10-1 and J usage is TRBJ2-1; 8 bases line up with TRBD2. Germline loops: CDR1 WNHNN, CDR2 SYGVQD (reference sequence). The CDR3 sequence is 12 residues long. The V and J ends lost 4 bases and 10 bases, in that order; junction bases with no gene match: 3. The CDR3 protein is CASSVPGGEQFF. As DNA, the CDR3 is TGCGCCAGCAGTGTGCCGGGGGGGGAGCAGTTCTTC.

This clone has a single count. The chain employs TRBV4-1 and TRBJ1-5; maybe TRBD1 (5 bases). Per germline, CDR1 MGHRA and CDR2 YSYEKL. This CDR3 spans 16 amino acids. V lost 3 bases and J lost 2, with 14 bases in between. This chain's CDR3 is CASSHPGAVGNQPQHF. For the CDR3, the DNA is TGCGCCAGCAGCCACCCTGGGGCAGTCGGCAATCAGCCCCAGCATTTT.

The chain employs TRBV27 and TRBJ2-3; maybe TRBD2 (5 bases). This CDR3 spans 13 amino acids. The germline V gene encodes CDR1 MNHEY and CDR2 SMNVEV (reference sequence). The V end lost 6 bases, the J end lost 4 bases, and 11 bases lay between the germline ends. In DNA, the CDR3 is TGTGCCAGCAGCTCTACCGGGGCAGATACGCAGTATTTT. Translated: CASSSTGADTQYF.

V is TRBV4-1 and J is TRBJ2-1; D is possibly TRBD2 (6 bases). The CDR3 is 15 amino acids. CDR1 is MGHRA, CDR2 YSYEKL, per germline. Between the trimmed V and J ends, which lost 4 bases and 4 bases, there was a span of 14 bases. CDR3 DNA sequence: TGCGCCAGCAGCCGCGGGTCTAGCGAATACAATGAGCAGTTCTTC. As protein: CASSRGSSEYNEQFF.

The rearrangement joins TRBV5-1 to TRBJ2-5; D may be TRBD2 (5 bases). Trimming pared 3 bases from V and 0 bases from J, leaving 18 bases between. The CDR3 is 17 amino acids. CDR1 is SGHRS, CDR2 YFSETQ, per germline. The CDR3 spells CASSSPVVWRDQETQYF. CDR3 nucleotides: TGCGCCAGCAGCTCGCCCGTGGTGTGGCGGGACCAAGAGACCCAGTACTTC.

The rearrangement uses TRBV5-6 and TRBJ2-3, with TRBD1 as a possible D gene (5 bases). Germline CDR1 and CDR2: SGHDT and YYEEEE. This CDR3 is built from 15 residues. V was clipped by 4 bases and J by 1 base, with 13 bases between them. CDR3 region: CASSPGTGGTDTQYF. CDR3 nucleotides: TGTGCCAGCAGCCCCGGAACAGGAGGCACAGATACGCAGTATTTT.

This clone was counted only a few times. CDR3 coding DNA: TGTGCCAGTATGGATCGGTACGCAGGCCCCAATCAGCCCCAGCATTTT. It translates to CASMDRYAGPNQPQHF. The rearrangement uses TRBV19 and TRBJ1-5; no firm D call. The germline V and J ends were trimmed by 7 bases and 3 bases, with 19 bases remaining between them. The CDR3 extends over 16 amino acids. Germline V gene lookup returns CDR1 LNHDA and CDR2 SQIVND (reference sequence).

The chain has TRBV7-2 and TRBJ1-1; perhaps TRBD1 as D (5 bases). With 5 bases removed from V and 6 bases from J, the gap between germline ends came to 13 bases. Germline V gives CDR1 SGHTA, CDR2 FQGNSA. The CDR3 has 13 residues. CDR3 residues: CASSPGPLAEAFF. CDR3 nucleotides: TGTGCCAGCAGCCCGGGACCCCTGGCTGAAGCTTTCTTT.

This clone came up a few times. The V gene is TRBV4-1, the J gene TRBJ1-5, with D maybe TRBD1 (6 bases). Deletions cut 0 bases from V and 9 bases from J, with 18 bases between. Per germline, CDR1 MGHRA and CDR2 YSYEKL. CDR3 length: 16 amino acids. CDR3 in DNA: TGCGCCAGCAGCCAAGATTGGGGGCGAGTCGATGGGCCCCAGCATTTT. It encodes CASSQDWGRVDGPQHF.

The chain is built from TRBV11-2 and TRBJ1-2, with unresolved D. Looked up from germline, CDR1 is SGHAT and CDR2 is FQNNGV. CDR3 length: 14 amino acids. Trimming removed 8 bases at V and 8 bases at J, with 21 bases between. For the CDR3, the DNA is TGTGCCAGCGGCCAGATTAGGGCGGGCTACGGCTACACCTTC. Its protein is CASGQIRAGYGYTF.

This chain joins TRBV11-2 and TRBJ1-1, with D possibly matching TRBD1 (5 bases). V lost 0 bases, J lost 3 bases, and 14 bases lay in between. This CDR3 spans 16 amino acids. Germline V CDR1 and CDR2: SGHAT, FQNNGV. In DNA form, the CDR3 reads TGTGCCAGCAGCTTAGATGGGGCAGGTAGGCACACTGAAGCTTTCTTT. Translating gives CASSLDGAGRHTEAFF.

This chain links TRBV7-2 with TRBJ2-7; a weak D match, TRBD1 (7 bases). The CDR3 runs 13 residues. The germline V gene has CDR1 SGHTA and CDR2 FQGNSA. Trimming cost V 1 base and J 6 bases, with 10 bases left between them. Here the CDR3 reads CASSLGQGGEQYF. The CDR3 DNA reads as TGTGCCAGCAGCTTAGGCCAGGGGGGCGAGCAGTACTTC.

This clone was counted a single time. The rearrangement uses TRBV7-9 and TRBJ1-1, with unresolved D. Germline V gene lookup returns CDR1 SEHNR and CDR2 FQNEAQ (reference sequence). This CDR3 is built from 13 residues. V gave up 5 bases and J gave up 1 base, with 8 bases separating them. The CDR3 region has the DNA TGTGCCAGCAGCCAAACAGAGAACACTGAAGCTTTCTTT. Protein: CASSQTENTEAFF.

The chain carries TRBV4-3 and TRBJ2-6, with D perhaps matching TRBD1 (5 bases). This CDR3 contains 15 residues. The V and J ends lost 2 bases and 2 bases respectively, with 7 bases between them. The germline gives CDR1 LGHNA, CDR2 YSLEER. The CDR3 DNA sequence: TGCGCCAGCAGCCAACAGGGCCCTGGGGCCAACGTCCTGACTTTC. Translated, it gives CASSQQGPGANVLTF.

This clone was detected only once. The chain recombines TRBV9 with TRBJ2-2; D is possibly TRBD1 (6 bases). Germline CDR1 is SGDLS and CDR2 is YYNGEE. The ends were cut back, 4 bases at V and 5 bases at J, with 21 bases in the middle. The length of the CDR3 is 17 residues. Here the CDR3 reads CASSMGVLQGRTGELFF. In DNA, the CDR3 is TGTGCCAGCAGCATGGGGGTACTACAGGGAAGAACCGGGGAGCTGTTTTTT.

This clone was counted a few times. This chain links TRBV28 with TRBJ2-5, with D uncertain. Germline CDR1 reads MDHEN; CDR2 reads SYDVKM. V lost 10 bases and J lost 3, with 6 bases in between. The CDR3 is 10 residues long. CDR3 loop: CAIVEETQYF. The CDR3 nucleotides read TGTGCCATCGTCGAAGAGACCCAGTACTTC. The full variable domain, in which reference TRBV28 and TRBJ2-5 provide the parts outside the CDR3, is DVKVTQSSRYLVKRTGEKVFLECVQDMDHENMFWYRQDPGLGLRLIYFSYDVKMKEKGDIPEGYSVSREKKERFSLILESASTNQTSMYLCAIVEETQYFGPGTRLLVL.

The V and J genes are TRBV9 and TRBJ1-3; D call uncertain. CDR3 length equals 14 residues. V was pared by 4 bases and J by 1 base, with 9 bases between. The germline CDR1 and CDR2 sequences are SGDLS and YYNGEE. The DNA for the CDR3 is TGTGCCAGCAGCTTCTCAGTTTCTGGAAACACCATATATTTT. It is translated as CASSFSVSGNTIYF.

This chain uses TRBV25-1 with TRBJ2-7; D is perhaps TRBD1 (7 bases). The V gene's germline CDR1 is MGHDK and CDR2 SYGVNS. This CDR3 is 13 amino acids long. The V gene lost 7 bases and the J gene lost 4 bases, with 14 bases spanning the gap. The CDR3 coding sequence is TGTGCCAGCACAGGGGGAGGAAGGTACGAGCAGTACTTC. Encoded protein: CASTGGGRYEQYF.

In its sample, this clone was seen once. This chain links TRBV14 with TRBJ1-1; 7 nucleotides line up with TRBD1. The trim removed 3 bases at V and 9 bases at J, leaving 4 bases unmatched. The CDR3 sequence is 12 residues long. From germline, CDR1 is SGHDN and CDR2 FVKESK. The CDR3 is CASSHTGAQAFF. The CDR3, as DNA: TGTGCCAGCAGCCATACAGGGGCCCAAGCTTTCTTT.

The chain joins TRBV28 to TRBJ2-7, with 8 nucleotides matching TRBD1. The CDR3 contains 14 residues. Trimming took 10 bases from V and 2 from J; bases not matched to a gene: 10. Per the germline V gene, CDR1 is MDHEN and CDR2 is SYDVKM. In DNA form, the CDR3 reads TGTGCCACCACACCAGGGGGCTGGACCTACGAGCAGTACTTC. This encodes CATTPGGWTYEQYF. The variable domain in full, completed from reference TRBV28 and TRBJ2-7, reads DVKVTQSSRYLVKRTGEKVFLECVQDMDHENMFWYRQDPGLGLRLIYFSYDVKMKEKGDIPEGYSVSREKKERFSLILESASTNQTSMYLCATTPGGWTYEQYFGPGTRLTVT.